These 24 T cell receptor beta chains originate from one sample sequenced in a study of cytomegalovirus exposure and HLA in healthy donors. 60 Vbeta and 13 Jbeta primers were used in PCR. Sequencing was performed with immunoSEQ multiplex PCR; in TCRdb, only in-frame clones are kept and a portion is missing. The sample has roughly 120,000 clones, less than 80% seen once. Sequenced sample: PBMCs. Receptors were obtained from a woman aged 45-59 years in good health and CMV-seropositive.

The table lists this clone with a few counts. The chain is built from TRBV5-1 and TRBJ2-5, with TRBD2 matching over 13 bases. CDR1 and CDR2 (germline): SGHRS, YFSETQ. V lost 0 bases and J lost 6; bases outside the gene matches: 8. The CDR3 has 17 residues. The CDR3 region is CASSLADLTSGGKTQYF. DNA of the CDR3: TGCGCCAGCAGCTTGGCCGATCTGACTAGCGGGGGGAAGACCCAGTACTTC.

V is TRBV5-1 and J is TRBJ1-4, with 7 bases aligning to TRBD1. The V gene end was trimmed by 0 bases and the J gene end by 8 bases; junction bases not matched to a gene: 4. This CDR3 comprises 14 residues. The V gene's germline CDR1 is SGHRS and CDR2 YFSETQ. The CDR3 is CASSLGGTEEKLFF. CDR3 DNA: TGCGCCAGCAGCTTGGGTGGGACAGAAGAAAAACTGTTTTTT. Supplemented by reference TRBV5-1 and TRBJ1-4, the full variable domain reads KAGVTQTPRYLIKTRGQQVTLSCSPISGHRSVSWYQQTPGQGLQFLFEYFSETQRNKGNFPGRFSGRQFSNSRSEMNVSTLELGDSALYLCASSLGGTEEKLFFGSGTQLSVL.

This sequence joins TRBV7-9 and TRBJ1-2; D gene uncertain. Trimming removed 1 base at V and 6 bases at J, with 6 bases between. The CDR3 length is 12 residues. Germline V gives CDR1 SEHNR, CDR2 FQNEAQ (reference sequence). Written as DNA, the CDR3 is TGTGCCAGCAGCTTAGACCAGGATGGCTACACCTTC. This codes for CASSLDQDGYTF.

The chain has TRBV27 and TRBJ2-6, with 11 bases identical to TRBD2. J gave up 3 bases and V 4 bases, and 2 bases lay outside the gene matches. The germline gives CDR1 MNHEY, CDR2 SMNVEV (reference sequence). This CDR3 is 16 amino acids long. CDR3 sequence reads: CASSSLAGVGANVLTF. DNA of the CDR3: TGTGCCAGCAGTTCACTAGCGGGAGTTGGGGCCAACGTCCTGACTTTC.

This sequence joins TRBV29-1 and TRBJ1-2; D perhaps matches TRBD1 (5 bases). V lost 3 bases and J 4 bases, leaving 18 bases between the germline ends. This CDR3 spans 15 amino acids. Germline-derived CDR1 and CDR2 are SQVTM and ANQGSEA. The CDR3 is CSVDGVGALGYGYTF. CDR3 bases: TGCAGCGTTGACGGTGTAGGGGCCCTTGGCTATGGCTACACCTTC.

For this clone: Other DNA sequences in the sample encode the same CDR3. This chain joins TRBV28 and TRBJ2-1; 13 bases match TRBD2. Germline CDR1 and CDR2: MDHEN and SYDVKM. V lost 8 bases to trimming and J lost 4 bases; unmatched junction nucleotides: 2. This CDR3 region has 14 residues. In DNA form, the CDR3 reads TGTGCCAGCCTACTAGCGGGAGGGTACAATGAGCAGTTCTTC. Its protein is CASLLAGGYNEQFF.

V and J are TRBV5-1 and TRBJ2-7; D unclear. CDR3 length: 16 amino acids. V shed 1 base and J shed 2 bases, with 16 bases lying between them. Germline lookup yields CDR1 SGHRS and CDR2 YFSETQ. DNA of the CDR3: TGCGCCAGCAGCTTGCTTGCAGGCCTCCAAGCCTACGAGCAGTACTTC. It yields the protein CASSLLAGLQAYEQYF.

The rearrangement joins TRBV5-8 to TRBJ2-1; 7 nucleotides match TRBD1. Germline V gene sequence: CDR1 SGHTS, CDR2 YDEGEE. The length of the CDR3 is 18 residues. The J segment lost 2 bases and the V segment lost 9 bases, leaving 20 bases of the junction unmatched. The CDR3 is CAIETGNSYVQTYNEQFF. The CDR3 DNA reads TGTGCCATCGAGACAGGGAACAGCTACGTCCAGACCTACAATGAGCAGTTCTTC.

Turning to this clone: The germline gene is not matched at one end of the junction; a read error may be the cause. This sequence joins TRBV7-2 and TRBJ1-5; D is unclear. The CDR3 contains 14 residues. Germline values: CDR1 SGHTA, CDR2 FQGNSA. The CDR3 sequence is CASSKTGSDQPQHF. The CDR3 DNA reads as TGTGCCAGCAGCAAGACGGGTAGCGATCAGCCCCAGCATTTT.

The gene calls are TRBV28 and TRBJ1-2, with 9 bases fitting TRBD1. Germline V gene lookup returns CDR1 MDHEN and CDR2 SYDVKM. Trimming at V came to 5 bases and at J to 4 bases, leaving 5 bases not matched to a gene. This CDR3 is built from 14 residues. Written as DNA, the CDR3 is TGTGCCAGCAGTCAACGGGACAGGGTCTATGGCTACACCTTC. This gives the protein CASSQRDRVYGYTF.

The chain links TRBV10-3 to TRBJ1-5; D gene ambiguous. The V end was cut by 6 bases, the J end by 2 bases, with 11 bases between. Germline CDR1 ENHRY, CDR2 SYGVKD. This CDR3 comprises 14 residues. CDR3 sequence reads: CAIRDSDGNQPQHF. The CDR3 DNA reads TGTGCCATCAGGGACTCGGACGGCAATCAGCCCCAGCATTTT.

This clone was seen a few times. This chain connects TRBV7-9 to TRBJ1-2, with D maybe TRBD1 (5 bases). Looked up from germline, CDR1 is SEHNR and CDR2 is FQNEAQ (reference sequence). The V end lost 5 bases, the J end lost 6 bases, and 19 bases lay between the germline ends. This CDR3 has 15 amino acids. The CDR3 is CASSAGSSIGDGYTF. In DNA form, the CDR3 reads TGTGCCAGCAGCGCAGGGTCATCCATAGGCGATGGCTACACCTTC.

This clone has a handful of counts. The chain is built from TRBV7-9 and TRBJ2-2, with TRBD1 matching over 8 bases. Germline V gives CDR1 SEHNR, CDR2 FQNEAQ (reference sequence). The CDR3 contains 15 residues. The V gene end was trimmed by 0 bases and the J gene end by 3 bases; junction bases not matched to a gene: 0. CDR3 DNA: TGTGCCAGCAGCTTAGCCAGGGGGCACACCGGGGAGCTGTTTTTT. It encodes CASSLARGHTGELFF.

A few counts support this clone. The chain employs TRBV6-5 and TRBJ2-1; TRBD1 matches 8 bases. Trimming cost V 5 bases and J 6 bases; bases outside gene matches: 9. Germline loops: CDR1 MNHEY, CDR2 SVGAGI. The CDR3 covers 15 residues. The CDR3 protein is CASSLDRGRGNEQFF. Written as DNA, the CDR3 is TGTGCCAGCAGTCTCGACAGGGGAAGGGGCAATGAGCAGTTCTTC.

The chain employs TRBV2 and TRBJ2-7; a weak D match, TRBD2 (6 bases). V lost 0 bases, J lost 3 bases, and 18 bases lay in between. This CDR3 is 17 amino acids long. Germline assignment: CDR1 SNHLY and CDR2 FYNNEI. The CDR3 reads CASSEALRGLTVYEQYF. DNA of the CDR3: TGTGCCAGCAGTGAAGCGCTTCGGGGACTTACGGTCTACGAGCAGTACTTC.

The gene calls are TRBV6-5 and TRBJ1-5; D is undetermined. The CDR3 is made up of 15 amino acids. V lost 4 bases, J lost 0 bases, and 10 bases lay in between. CDR1 is MNHEY, CDR2 SVGAGI, per germline. CDR3 bases: TGTGCCAGCAGTTTAATGGGCTATAGCAATCAGCCCCAGCATTTT. Protein product: CASSLMGYSNQPQHF.

The chain employs TRBV7-8 and TRBJ2-7; 8 bases fit TRBD2. Per the germline V gene, CDR1 is SGHVS and CDR2 is FQNEAQ. V lost 4 bases, J lost 3 bases, and 8 bases stayed unmatched. This CDR3 contains 15 residues. CDR3 in amino acids: CASSYKRGFLYEQYF. In DNA, the CDR3 is TGTGCCAGCAGCTATAAGCGGGGGTTCCTCTACGAGCAGTACTTC.

The rearrangement joins TRBV13 to TRBJ2-1, with D possibly TRBD1 on 6 matching bases. Germline lookup yields CDR1 PRHDT and CDR2 FYEKMQ (reference sequence). The V end lost 1 base, the J end lost 0 bases, and 13 bases lay between the germline ends. The CDR3 extends over 17 amino acids. The CDR3 loop is CASSLVQGSSSYNEQFF. The CDR3 region has the DNA TGTGCCAGCAGCTTAGTTCAGGGGAGTAGCTCCTACAATGAGCAGTTCTTC.

This chain joins TRBV27 and TRBJ2-7, with 7 bases identical to TRBD1. J gave up 6 bases and V 5 bases, and 4 bases lay outside the gene matches. The germline V gene encodes CDR1 MNHEY and CDR2 SMNVEV (reference sequence). The CDR3 spans 12 residues. CDR3 residues: CASSRRTGEQYF. DNA of the CDR3: TGTGCCAGCAGTCGCCGGACAGGCGAGCAGTACTTC.

The V call is TRBV7-9, the J call TRBJ2-4, with D possibly TRBD2 on 7 matching bases. This CDR3 is 13 amino acids long. V shed 1 base and J shed 9 bases, with 10 bases lying between them. Per the germline V gene, CDR1 is SEHNR and CDR2 is FQNEAQ (reference sequence). CDR3: CASSLDAGAIQYF. The CDR3 coding sequence is TGTGCCAGCAGCTTAGATGCGGGGGCCATTCAGTACTTC.

The chain links TRBV7-9 to TRBJ2-7; D possibly corresponds to TRBD2 (6 bases). The CDR3 length is 14 residues. The V end was cut by 5 bases, the J end by 3 bases, with 14 bases between. Germline V CDR1 and CDR2: SEHNR, FQNEAQ (reference sequence). As DNA, the CDR3 is TGTGCCAGCAGCCCCCCCGGGGGTTTCTACGAGCAGTACTTC. Encoded protein: CASSPPGGFYEQYF.

The rearrangement uses TRBV10-2 and TRBJ1-2; D possibly corresponds to TRBD1 (5 bases). Per germline, CDR1 WSHSY and CDR2 SAAADI. Between the trimmed V and J ends, which lost 0 bases and 2 bases, there was a span of 7 bases. This CDR3 region has 14 residues. The CDR3 region is CASSESAGNYGYTF. CDR3 bases: TGCGCCAGCAGTGAGTCGGCAGGGAACTATGGCTACACCTTC.

The gene calls are TRBV29-1 and TRBJ2-5, with D unclear. The CDR3 sequence is 12 residues long. V lost 8 bases, J lost 2 bases, and 12 bases lay in between. CDR1 and CDR2 from the germline V gene are SQVTM and ANQGSEA. The CDR3 nucleotides read TGCAGCTGGCAGGCATCACAAGAGACCCAGTACTTC. This gives the protein CSWQASQETQYF.

The V and J genes are TRBV28 and TRBJ1-1, with D perhaps TRBD1 (6 bases). The V end lost 6 bases, the J end lost 0 bases, and 17 bases lay between the germline ends. The CDR3 consists of 16 residues. The germline V gene encodes CDR1 MDHEN and CDR2 SYDVKM. CDR3 nucleotide sequence: TGTGCCAGCAGACGGCAAGGGGGTCCCATGAACACTGAAGCTTTCTTT. This sequence encodes CASRRQGGPMNTEAFF.